The TCR beta chain described here comes from a study of shared clonotypes between healthy human individuals. On this clone itself: Its target is not known.

The protocol was immunoSEQ multiplex PCR, while the TCRdb copy is restricted to in-frame clones and leaves out a portion. In the table there are around 980,000 clones, roughly 74% of which are singletons. Regarding the study as a whole: Several donors had around 5.2% of their naive CD4 clonotypes in common.

Germline V CDR1 and CDR2: SGHRS, YFSETQ. The CDR3 totals 12 residues. Trimming took off 0 bases at V and 10 bases at J, with 8 bases between the two ends. Division of CD4+ cells produced a CD45RA+ naive subset and a CD45RA-negative memory subset. Specimen: memory CD4+ T cells from PBMCs. Subset denoted: CD45RA-negative fraction. The sequence came from a man in his late teens or twenties in good health. Some clones in this sample may be carry-over from other donors' samples. The chain uses TRBV5-1 and TRBJ2-1; D is unclear. DNA of the CDR3: TGCGCCAGCAGCTTGGTACTCCGCGAGCAGTTCTTC. This gives the protein CASSLVLREQFF.